This T cell receptor beta chain was recovered during a study of blood T cell repertoires in COVID-19. In the study overall: Acute and convalescent COVID-19 specimens originated in the United States, Italy and Spain.

Study members were between roughly 18 and 100 years old and lived in roughly 24 US regions. Cohort assignment relied on participant-reported clinical history. The protocol was immunoSEQ multiplex PCR, while the TCRdb copy is restricted to in-frame clones and leaves out a portion. This sample has about 280,000 clones, with around 91% found just once. V dropped 4 bases and J dropped 7; count of bases not matched to a gene: 11. Germline assignment: CDR1 MNHEY and CDR2 SVGEGT. CDR3 length: 15 residues. The chain employs TRBV6-2 or TRBV6-3 and TRBJ2-5, with 8 bases matching TRBD1. The clonotype comes from a young woman with acute COVID-19. The sample consisted of PBMCs or T cells enriched from blood (not recorded which). CDR3 nucleotide sequence: TGTGCCAGCAGTTTACCCGGGACAGGACTTTGGACCCAGTACTTC. The encoded protein is CASSLPGTGLWTQYF.